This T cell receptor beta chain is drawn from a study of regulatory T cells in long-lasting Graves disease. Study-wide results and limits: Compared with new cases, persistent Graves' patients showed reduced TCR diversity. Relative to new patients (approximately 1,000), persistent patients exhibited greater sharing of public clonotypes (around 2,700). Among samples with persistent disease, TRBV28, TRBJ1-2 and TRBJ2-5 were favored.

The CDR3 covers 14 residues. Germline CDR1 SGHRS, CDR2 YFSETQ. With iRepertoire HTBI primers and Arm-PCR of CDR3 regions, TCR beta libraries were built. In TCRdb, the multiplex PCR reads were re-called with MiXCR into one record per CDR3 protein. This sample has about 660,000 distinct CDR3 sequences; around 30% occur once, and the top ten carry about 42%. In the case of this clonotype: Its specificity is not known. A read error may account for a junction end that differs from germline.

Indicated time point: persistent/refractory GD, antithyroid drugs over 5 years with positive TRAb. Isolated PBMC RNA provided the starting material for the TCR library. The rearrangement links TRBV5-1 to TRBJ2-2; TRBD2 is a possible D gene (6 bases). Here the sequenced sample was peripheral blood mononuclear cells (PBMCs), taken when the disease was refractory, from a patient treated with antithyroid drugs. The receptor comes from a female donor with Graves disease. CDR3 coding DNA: TGCGCCAGCAGCTTTACGGGGGTAGACGGGGAGCTGGTTTTT. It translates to CASSFTGVDGELVF.